Presented here are 3 T cell receptor beta chains from one specimen sequenced in a study of memory CD4+ T cells and cytomegalovirus serostatus (dated by TCRdb to the late 2010s). A FACSAria II was used to sort memory CD4+ T cells, defined as single viable CD3+CD4+CD8-CD45RO+ cells. The library relied on the immunoSEQ multiplex PCR assay. The immuneACCESS repertoire file appears here via TCRdb, limited to in-frame rearrangements. These files lack a portion of the clones; in checked studies, under half of the deficit traces to unresolved V genes, and the cause of the others is not known. This sample lists 60,000 to 75,000 clones; around three quarters were detected once. 0.5% to 0.55% of the sample belongs to the ten largest clones. Sequences were obtained from memory CD4+ T cells from blood. These receptors were taken from an adult in good health and CMV-seronegative. Some clones in this sample may be carry-over from other donors' samples.

The chain recombines TRBV7-2 with TRBJ2-2; possibly TRBD2 for D (6 bases). The CDR3 runs to 15 residues. Germline-derived CDR1 and CDR2 are SGHTA and FQGNSA. V shed 5 bases and J shed 5 bases, with 15 bases lying between them. CDR3 sequence reads: CASSTRGTRTGELFF. The CDR3 DNA reads as TGTGCCAGCAGCACGCGCGGGACGAGGACCGGGGAGCTGTTTTTT.

The chain has TRBV5-1 and TRBJ1-2; TRBD1 matches at 7 bases. The germline CDR1 and CDR2 sequences are SGHRS and YFSETQ. The CDR3 covers 15 residues. V trimming: 4 bases; J trimming: 4 bases; junction bases outside the gene matches: 10. Here the CDR3 reads CASSVTGRSPYGYTF. CDR3 DNA: TGCGCCAGCAGCGTGACAGGGAGAAGCCCCTATGGCTACACCTTC.

The chain uses TRBV10-2 and TRBJ2-1; 8 bases agree with TRBD2. The CDR3 totals 13 residues. The germline V gene has CDR1 WSHSY and CDR2 SAAADI. Trimming at V came to 6 bases and at J to 5 bases, leaving 3 bases not matched to a gene. DNA of the CDR3: TGCGCCAGCAGGCCGGGGGGGGACAATGAGCAGTTCTTC. Translated: CASRPGGDNEQFF.